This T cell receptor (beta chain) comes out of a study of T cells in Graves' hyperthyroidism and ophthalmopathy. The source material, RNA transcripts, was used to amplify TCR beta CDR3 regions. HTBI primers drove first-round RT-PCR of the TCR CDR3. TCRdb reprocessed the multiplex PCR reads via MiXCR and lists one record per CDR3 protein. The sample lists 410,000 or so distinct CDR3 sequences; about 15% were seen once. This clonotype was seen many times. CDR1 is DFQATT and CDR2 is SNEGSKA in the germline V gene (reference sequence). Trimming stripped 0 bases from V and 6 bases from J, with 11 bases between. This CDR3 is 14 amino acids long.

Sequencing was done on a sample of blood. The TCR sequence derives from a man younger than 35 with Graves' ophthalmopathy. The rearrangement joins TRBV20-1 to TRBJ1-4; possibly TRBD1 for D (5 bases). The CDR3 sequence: CSARDNQGDEKLFF. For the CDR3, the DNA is TGCAGTGCTAGAGATAACCAGGGTGATGAAAAACTGTTTTTT.